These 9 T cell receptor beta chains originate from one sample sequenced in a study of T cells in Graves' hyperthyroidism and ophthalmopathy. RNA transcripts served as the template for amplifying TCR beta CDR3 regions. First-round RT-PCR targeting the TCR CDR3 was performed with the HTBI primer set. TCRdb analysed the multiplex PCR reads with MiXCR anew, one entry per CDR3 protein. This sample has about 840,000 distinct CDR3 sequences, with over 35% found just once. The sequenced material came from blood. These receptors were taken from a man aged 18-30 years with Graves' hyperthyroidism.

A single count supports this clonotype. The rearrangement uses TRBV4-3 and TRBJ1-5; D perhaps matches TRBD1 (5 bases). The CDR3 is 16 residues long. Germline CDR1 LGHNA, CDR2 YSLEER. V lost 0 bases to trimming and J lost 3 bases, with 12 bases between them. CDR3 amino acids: CASSQDWPGLNQPQHF. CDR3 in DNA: TGCGCCAGCAGCCAAGATTGGCCGGGACTCAATCAGCCCCAGCATTTT.

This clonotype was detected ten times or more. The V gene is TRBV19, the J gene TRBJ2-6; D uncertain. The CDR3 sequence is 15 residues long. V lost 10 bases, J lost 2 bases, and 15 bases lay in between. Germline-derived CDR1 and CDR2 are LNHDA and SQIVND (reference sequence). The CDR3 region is CATTADVTGANVLTF. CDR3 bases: TGTGCCACCACGGCCGACGTTACTGGGGCCAACGTCCTGACTTTC.

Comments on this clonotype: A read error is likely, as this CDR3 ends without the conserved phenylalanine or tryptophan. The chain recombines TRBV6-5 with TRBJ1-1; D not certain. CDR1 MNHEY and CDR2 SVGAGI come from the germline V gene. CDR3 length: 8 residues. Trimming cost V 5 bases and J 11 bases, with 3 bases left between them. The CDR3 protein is CASSAAFL. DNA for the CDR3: TGTGCCAGCAGTGCGGCTTTCCTT.

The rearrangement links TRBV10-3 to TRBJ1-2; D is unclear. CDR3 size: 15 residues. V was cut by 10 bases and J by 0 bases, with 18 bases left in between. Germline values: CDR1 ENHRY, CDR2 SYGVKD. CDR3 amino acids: CASSSRRGPNYGYTF. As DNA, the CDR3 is TGTGCCAGCAGCTCCCGTCGGGGTCCTAACTATGGCTACACCTTC.

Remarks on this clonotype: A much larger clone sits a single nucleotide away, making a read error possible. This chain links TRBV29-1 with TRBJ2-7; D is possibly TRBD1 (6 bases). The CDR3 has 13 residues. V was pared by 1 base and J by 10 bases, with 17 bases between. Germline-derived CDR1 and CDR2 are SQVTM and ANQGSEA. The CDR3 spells CSVEVIRGAEQYF. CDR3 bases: TGCAGCGTTGAAGTGATCAGGGGAGCTGAACAGTACTTC.

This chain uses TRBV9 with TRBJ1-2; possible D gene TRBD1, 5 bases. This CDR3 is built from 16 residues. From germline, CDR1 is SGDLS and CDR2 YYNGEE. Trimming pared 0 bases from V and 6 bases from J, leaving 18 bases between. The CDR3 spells CASSVDPLGQMNGYTF. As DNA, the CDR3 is TGTGCCAGCAGCGTAGATCCCCTCGGACAAATGAATGGCTACACCTTC.

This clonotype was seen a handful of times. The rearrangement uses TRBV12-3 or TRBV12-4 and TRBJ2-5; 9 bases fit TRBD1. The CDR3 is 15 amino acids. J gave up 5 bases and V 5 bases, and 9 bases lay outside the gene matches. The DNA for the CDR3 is TGTGCCAGCAGTCACGCGGACAGGGGAGGGGAGACCCAGTACTTC. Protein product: CASSHADRGGETQYF.

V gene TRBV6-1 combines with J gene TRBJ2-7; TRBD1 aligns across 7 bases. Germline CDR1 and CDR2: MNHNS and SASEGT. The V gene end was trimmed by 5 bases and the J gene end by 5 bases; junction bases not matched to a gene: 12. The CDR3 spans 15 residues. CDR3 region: CASSTGTVPGDEQYF. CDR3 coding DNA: TGTGCCAGCAGTACAGGGACAGTCCCTGGCGACGAGCAGTACTTC.

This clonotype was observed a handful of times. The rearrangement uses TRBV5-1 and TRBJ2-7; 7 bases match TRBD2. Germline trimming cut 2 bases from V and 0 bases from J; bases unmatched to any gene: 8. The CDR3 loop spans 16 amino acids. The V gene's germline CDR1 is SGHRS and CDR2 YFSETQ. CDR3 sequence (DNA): TGCGCCAGCAGCTTAGGATGGCGGGAGAGCTCCTACGAGCAGTACTTC. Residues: CASSLGWRESSYEQYF. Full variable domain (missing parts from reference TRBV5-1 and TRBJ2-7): KAGVTQTPRYLIKTRGQQVTLSCSPISGHRSVSWYQQTPGQGLQFLFEYFSETQRNKGNFPGRFSGRQFSNSRSEMNVSTLELGDSALYLCASSLGWRESSYEQYFGPGTRLTVT.